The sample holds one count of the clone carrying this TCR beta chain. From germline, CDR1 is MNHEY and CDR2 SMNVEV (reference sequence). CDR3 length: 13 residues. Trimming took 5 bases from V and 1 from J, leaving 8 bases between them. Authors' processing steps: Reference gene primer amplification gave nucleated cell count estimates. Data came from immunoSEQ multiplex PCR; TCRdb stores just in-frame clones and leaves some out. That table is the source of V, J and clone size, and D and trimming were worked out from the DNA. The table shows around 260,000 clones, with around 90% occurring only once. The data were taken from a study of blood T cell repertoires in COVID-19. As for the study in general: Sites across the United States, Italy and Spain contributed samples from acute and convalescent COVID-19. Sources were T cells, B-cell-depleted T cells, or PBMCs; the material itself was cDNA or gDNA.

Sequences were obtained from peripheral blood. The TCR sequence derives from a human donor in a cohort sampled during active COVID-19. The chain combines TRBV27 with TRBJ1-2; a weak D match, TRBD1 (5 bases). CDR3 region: CASSADSNYGYTF. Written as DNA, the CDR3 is TGTGCCAGCAGTGCAGACAGTAACTATGGCTACACCTTC.